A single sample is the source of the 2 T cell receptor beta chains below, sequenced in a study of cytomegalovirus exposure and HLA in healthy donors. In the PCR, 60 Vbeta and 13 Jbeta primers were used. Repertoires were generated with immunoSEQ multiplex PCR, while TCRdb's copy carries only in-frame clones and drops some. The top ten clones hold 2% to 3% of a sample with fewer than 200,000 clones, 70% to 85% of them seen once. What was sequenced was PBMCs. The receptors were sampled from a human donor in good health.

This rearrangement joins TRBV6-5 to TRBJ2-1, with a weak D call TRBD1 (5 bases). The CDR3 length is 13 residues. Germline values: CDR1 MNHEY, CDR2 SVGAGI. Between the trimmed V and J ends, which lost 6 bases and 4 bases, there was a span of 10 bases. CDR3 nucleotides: TGTGCCAGCAGCGTCGACAGTTACAATGAGCAGTTCTTC. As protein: CASSVDSYNEQFF.

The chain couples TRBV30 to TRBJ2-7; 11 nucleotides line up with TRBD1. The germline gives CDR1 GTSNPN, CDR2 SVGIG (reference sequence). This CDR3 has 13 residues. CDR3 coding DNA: TGTGCTCACTCCGGGACAGGGGGAGACGAGCAGTACTTC. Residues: CAHSGTGGDEQYF.